This T cell receptor (beta chain) was identified in a study of T cell changes during pregnancy in multiple sclerosis. The assay was immunoSEQ multiplex PCR, and TCRdb's table has in-frame clones only and misses some. The repertoire holds some 80,000 clones, with 89% as singletons. Sequencing was performed on peripheral blood, taken in the first trimester of pregnancy. This TCR came from a female donor in good health, enrolled as a control in a pregnancy study.

This CDR3 is CASSLDGLNTEAFF. DNA for the CDR3: TGCGCCAGCAGCTTGGACGGGTTGAACACTGAAGCTTTCTTT. This chain joins TRBV5-1 and TRBJ1-1; D remains unclear. Germline CDR1 reads SGHRS; CDR2 reads YFSETQ. This CDR3 is 14 amino acids long. Trimming left V 0 bases short and J 0 bases short, with 6 bases between.